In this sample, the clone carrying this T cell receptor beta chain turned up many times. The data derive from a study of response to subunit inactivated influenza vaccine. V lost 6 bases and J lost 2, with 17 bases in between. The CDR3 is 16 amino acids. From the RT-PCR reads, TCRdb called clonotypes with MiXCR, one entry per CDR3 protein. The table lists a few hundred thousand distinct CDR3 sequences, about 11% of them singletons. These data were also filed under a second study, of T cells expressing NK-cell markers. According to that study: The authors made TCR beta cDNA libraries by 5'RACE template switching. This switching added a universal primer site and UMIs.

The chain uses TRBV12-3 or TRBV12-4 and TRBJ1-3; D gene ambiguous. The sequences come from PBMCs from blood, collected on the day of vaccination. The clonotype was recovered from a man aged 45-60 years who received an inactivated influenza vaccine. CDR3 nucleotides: TGTGCCAGCAGATTGTCACCGGTCGATGCTGGAAACACCATATATTTT. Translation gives CASRLSPVDAGNTIYF.